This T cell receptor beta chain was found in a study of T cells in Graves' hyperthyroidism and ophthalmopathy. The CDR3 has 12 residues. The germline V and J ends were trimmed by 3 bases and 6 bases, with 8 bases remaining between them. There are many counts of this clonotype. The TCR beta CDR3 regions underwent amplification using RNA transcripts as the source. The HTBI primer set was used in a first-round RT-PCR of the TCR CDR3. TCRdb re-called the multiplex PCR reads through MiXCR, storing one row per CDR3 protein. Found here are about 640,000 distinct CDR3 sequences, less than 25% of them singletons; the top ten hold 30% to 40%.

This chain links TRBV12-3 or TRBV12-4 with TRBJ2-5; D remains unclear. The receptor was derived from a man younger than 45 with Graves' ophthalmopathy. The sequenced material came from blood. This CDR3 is CASSLRSQTQYF. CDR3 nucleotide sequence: TGTGCCAGCAGTTTGCGCTCCCAGACCCAGTACTTC.